This TCR beta chain derives from a study of T cell responses to AZD1222 COVID-19 vaccine. This CDR3 has 15 residues. The V and J ends lost 5 bases and 0 bases respectively, with 12 bases between them. Germline V gene data show CDR1 as SGHRS and CDR2 as YFSETQ. The repertoire was sequenced with immunoSEQ multiplex PCR; TCRdb's copy has only in-frame clones and lacks some. In the table there are 160,000 or so clones, 87% of which are singletons. The receptor was derived from an adult who received the AZD1222 COVID-19 vaccine. This chain uses TRBV5-1 with TRBJ1-3, with D possibly being TRBD1 (5 bases). The specimen comprised peripheral blood, sampled 28 days after the second AZD1222 dose. The CDR3 sequence: CASRLTADSGNTIYF. The CDR3 DNA sequence: TGCGCCAGCAGGTTGACAGCCGACTCTGGAAACACCATATATTTT.